This record concerns one T cell receptor beta chain sequence. The data stem from a study of blood T cell repertoires in COVID-19. On the study more broadly: T cells, B-cell-depleted T cells, or PBMCs provided the cDNA or gDNA that served as material.

Methods used by the authors: The authors estimated nucleated cell counts from reference gene primer amplification. Sequencing used immunoSEQ multiplex PCR; TCRdb keeps in-frame clones, though not all of them. The V and J calls and clone size come from that table; D and trimming were worked out from the DNA. The table has 140,000 or so clones, roughly three quarters seen once. The CDR3 consists of 13 residues. The V segment lost 5 bases and the J segment 3 bases; nucleotides outside the gene matches: 1. Germline values: CDR1 LNHDA, CDR2 SQIVND (reference sequence). The J gene is TRBJ2-7, the V gene TRBV19, with 10 bases matching TRBD1. The receptor was derived from a man over 45 with active or convalescent COVID-19. The material sequenced was peripheral blood. DNA of the CDR3: TGTGCCAGTAGTGGACAGGGGGGCTACGAGCAGTACTTC. Residues: CASSGQGGYEQYF.